This TCR beta chain was captured in a study of cytomegalovirus exposure and HLA in healthy donors. Whole-study context: Genotyping of roughly 400 donors showed that around 85% belonged to the Caucasian-associated ancestry cluster.

Researchers ran the PCR with 60 Vbeta and 13 Jbeta primers. Sequencing was performed with immunoSEQ multiplex PCR; in TCRdb, only in-frame clones are kept and a portion is missing. The sample records some 150,000 clones, roughly four fifths being singletons. This clone was detected once. The target antigen is unknown. Whole-study findings and limits: Most of the TCR beta V segments (in an earlier analysis) were productive either about 87% or about 30% of the time. Highest at DRB1 and lowest at HLA-C, TCR association rates differed among HLA loci in a later analysis. A list of roughly 180 TCR beta chains associated with cytomegalovirus was given.

Trimming took 3 bases from V and 9 from J; bases not matched to a gene: 6. This CDR3 contains 15 residues. The germline CDR1 and CDR2 sequences are LNHDA and SQIVND (reference sequence). The chain combines TRBV19 with TRBJ1-5; TRBD1 matches at 12 bases. This sequence originates from a woman in her fifties or sixties in good health and CMV-seronegative. The sequencing input was PBMCs. This chain's CDR3 is CASSIKGQGARPQHF. DNA of the CDR3: TGTGCCAGTAGTATTAAGGGACAGGGGGCACGGCCCCAGCATTTT.